Shown below are 27 T cell receptor beta chains from a single sample sequenced in a study of blood T cell repertoires in COVID-19. Only in-frame clones appear in the TCRdb table, and some are missing; sequencing was by immunoSEQ multiplex PCR. Of about 230,000 clones in the sample, less than 85% were seen once. What was sequenced was peripheral blood. The receptor source for this set is a woman aged 70-85 years with active or convalescent COVID-19.

The chain carries TRBV7-9 and TRBJ1-1; TRBD1 matches 7 bases. This CDR3 has 15 residues. CDR1 and CDR2 from the germline V gene are SEHNR and FQNEAQ (reference sequence). Trimming removed 4 bases from V and 0 bases from J; junction bases left unmatched: 5. The CDR3 loop reads CASSSQGGMNTEAFF. CDR3 sequence (DNA): TGTGCCAGCAGCTCGCAGGGGGGTATGAACACTGAAGCTTTCTTT.

The chain carries TRBV5-1 and TRBJ2-1; 8 bases line up with TRBD1. Germline-derived CDR1 and CDR2 are SGHRS and YFSETQ. V gave up 3 bases and J gave up 13 bases; unmatched junction bases: 3. CDR3 length: 11 residues. CDR3 nucleotides: TGCGCCAGCAGCTCAGACAGGGGTCAGTTCTTC. Protein product: CASSSDRGQFF.

V and J are TRBV19 and TRBJ2-6; a weak D match, TRBD2 (5 bases). The CDR3 extends over 16 amino acids. V gave up 1 base and J gave up 3 bases, with 10 bases separating them. CDR1 and CDR2 (germline): LNHDA, SQIVND (reference sequence). The CDR3 region is CASSIVGRGGANVLTF. The DNA of the CDR3 is TGTGCCAGTAGTATAGTCGGACGGGGTGGGGCCAACGTCCTGACTTTC. Supplemented by reference TRBV19 and TRBJ2-6, the full variable domain reads DGGITQSPKYLFRKEGQNVTLSCEQNLNHDAMYWYRQDPGQGLRLIYYSQIVNDFQKGDIAEGYSVSREKKESFPLTVTSAQKNPTAFYLCASSIVGRGGANVLTFGAGSRLTVL.

J is TRBJ2-1 and V is TRBV18, with 8 bases lining up with TRBD2. Germline V gene lookup returns CDR1 KGHSH and CDR2 LQKENI. CDR3 length: 18 residues. The V segment lost 3 bases and the J segment 2 bases; nucleotides outside the gene matches: 12. This CDR3 reads CASSPPGLGTRAYNEQFF. DNA of the CDR3: TGTGCCAGCTCACCTCCGGGGTTGGGGACTAGAGCCTACAATGAGCAGTTCTTC.

The chain joins TRBV5-1 to TRBJ2-1, with D tentatively TRBD2 (6 bases). Germline loops: CDR1 SGHRS, CDR2 YFSETQ. The CDR3 is 16 residues long. Trimming pared 4 bases from V and 6 bases from J, leaving 20 bases between. Here the CDR3 DNA reads TGCGCCAGCAGCCCGGATGGAGGAGGGATTAGCAATGAGCAGTTCTTC. As protein: CASSPDGGGISNEQFF.

The rearrangement links TRBV7-2 to TRBJ1-5; perhaps TRBD1 as D (5 bases). This CDR3 contains 14 residues. Trimming removed 2 bases from V and 6 bases from J, with 11 bases in between. Germline lookup yields CDR1 SGHTA and CDR2 FQGNSA. CDR3 coding DNA: TGTGCCAGCAGCTTATCCGGGGGTGGTCAGCCCCAGCATTTT. Protein: CASSLSGGGQPQHF.

This clone occurred once. The genes are TRBV5-1 and TRBJ1-4; no firm D call. CDR3 length equals 13 residues. V was pared by 4 bases and J by 6 bases, with 10 bases between. From germline, CDR1 is SGHRS and CDR2 YFSETQ. In DNA form, the CDR3 reads TGCGCCAGCAGCCCGAACGGTGATGAAAAACTGTTTTTT. Amino acids: CASSPNGDEKLFF. The variable domain in full, completed from reference TRBV5-1 and TRBJ1-4, reads KAGVTQTPRYLIKTRGQQVTLSCSPISGHRSVSWYQQTPGQGLQFLFEYFSETQRNKGNFPGRFSGRQFSNSRSEMNVSTLELGDSALYLCASSPNGDEKLFFGSGTQLSVL.

This chain links TRBV4-2 with TRBJ2-7; TRBD1 aligns across 8 bases. The CDR3 runs to 15 residues. The germline gives CDR1 LGHNA, CDR2 YNFKEQ. The J segment lost 7 bases and the V segment lost 4 bases, leaving 12 bases of the junction unmatched. The CDR3 protein is CASSPNRGSAGEQYF. The CDR3 DNA reads as TGTGCCAGCAGCCCTAACAGGGGGAGTGCGGGTGAGCAGTACTTC.

This clone was observed once. The V and J genes are TRBV2 and TRBJ2-2; TRBD2 matches at 14 bases. V trimming: 7 bases; J trimming: 5 bases; junction bases outside the gene matches: 3. CDR1 is SNHLY and CDR2 is FYNNEI in the germline V gene. The CDR3 is made up of 15 amino acids. CDR3 DNA: TGTGCCAGCACCGGACTAGCGGGAGGAACCGGGGAGCTGTTTTTT. As protein: CASTGLAGGTGELFF.

This clone was counted a single time. This CDR3 is CASSLERSSAFYNEQFF. The CDR3 DNA reads as TGTGCCAGCAGCTTAGAGAGGTCTAGCGCGTTCTACAATGAGCAGTTCTTC. This sequence joins TRBV7-6 and TRBJ2-1; tentatively, D is TRBD2 (6 bases). There are 17 residues in the CDR3. V was clipped by 1 base and J by 3 bases, with 16 bases between them. CDR1 SGHVS and CDR2 FNYEAQ come from the germline V gene.

This clone was recorded once. This chain joins TRBV5-1 and TRBJ2-7; D uncertain. The V end was cut by 0 bases, the J end by 6 bases, with 13 bases between. The CDR3 runs to 14 residues. The germline CDR1 and CDR2 sequences are SGHRS and YFSETQ. The CDR3 sequence is CASSLVSGLGEQYF. The CDR3 DNA reads TGCGCCAGCAGCTTGGTTTCGGGTCTCGGCGAGCAGTACTTC.

The J gene is TRBJ2-2, the V gene TRBV9; 13 bases are a match to TRBD2. V lost 0 bases, J lost 2 bases, and 4 bases stayed unmatched. The CDR3 is made up of 18 amino acids. Germline assignment: CDR1 SGDLS and CDR2 YYNGEE. The CDR3 here is CASSVGTSGGKNTGELFF. Here the CDR3 DNA reads TGTGCCAGCAGCGTAGGGACTAGCGGGGGAAAAAACACCGGGGAGCTGTTTTTT. Full variable domain (rest looked up from reference TRBV9 and TRBJ2-2): DSGVTQTPKHLITATGQRVTLRCSPRSGDLSVYWYQQSLDQGLQFLIQYYNGEERAKGNILERFSAQQFPDLHSELNLSSLELGDSALYFCASSVGTSGGKNTGELFFGEGSRLTVL.

The J gene is TRBJ2-7, the V gene TRBV7-9, with 10 bases matching TRBD2. There are 15 residues in the CDR3. J was trimmed by 4 bases and V by 6 bases; bases with no gene match: 9. CDR1 is SEHNR and CDR2 is FQNEAQ in the germline V gene (reference sequence). CDR3 in amino acids: CASRASSGRGYEQYF. Here the CDR3 DNA reads TGTGCCAGCAGGGCCTCTAGCGGGAGAGGGTACGAGCAGTACTTC.

This sequence joins TRBV19 and TRBJ2-4; 9 nucleotides match TRBD1. This CDR3 has 16 amino acids. Germline V gene lookup returns CDR1 LNHDA and CDR2 SQIVND (reference sequence). With 1 base clipped from V and 7 bases from J, the junction kept 8 bases outside the gene matches. Written as DNA, the CDR3 is TGTGCCAGTAGTATAGGGTGGGGGACAGGGATCAACATTCAGTACTTC. Translation gives CASSIGWGTGINIQYF.

The J gene is TRBJ1-5, the V gene TRBV6-6, with D tentatively TRBD1 (6 bases). This CDR3 has 15 amino acids. The germline gives CDR1 MNHNY, CDR2 SVGAGI (reference sequence). Trimming pared 5 bases from V and 3 bases from J, leaving 14 bases between. The CDR3 DNA sequence: TGTGCCAGCAGTCCACCGGGGGGGGCCAATCAGCCCCAGCATTTT. Protein: CASSPPGGANQPQHF.

The genes are TRBV7-6 and TRBJ2-1; 11 bases are a match to TRBD2. CDR3 size: 16 residues. Germline loops: CDR1 SGHVS, CDR2 FNYEAQ. V was clipped by 5 bases and J by 7 bases; unmatched bases: 10. Here the CDR3 reads CASSTSLVAGGNEQFF. The CDR3 DNA sequence: TGTGCCAGCAGCACCAGCCTGGTAGCGGGAGGGAATGAGCAGTTCTTC.

In regard to this clone: Other DNA sequences in the sample encode the same CDR3. The rearrangement uses TRBV7-2 and TRBJ1-5, with 9 bases that match TRBD1. In germline, CDR1 is SGHTA, CDR2 FQGNSA. This CDR3 contains 13 residues. Unmatched junction bases numbered 2, after V lost 4 bases and J lost 7 bases. The CDR3 here is CASSSGQGQPQHF. The CDR3, as DNA: TGTGCCAGCAGCTCCGGACAGGGGCAGCCCCAGCATTTT. The full variable domain, in which reference TRBV7-2 and TRBJ1-5 provide the parts outside the CDR3, is GAGVSQSPSNKVTEKGKDVELRCDPISGHTALYWYRQSLGQGLEFLIYFQGNSAPDKSGLPSDRFSAERTGGSVSTLTIQRTQQEDSAVYLCASSSGQGQPQHFGDGTRLSIL.

The gene calls are TRBV3-1 (or the pseudogene TRBV3-2) and TRBJ2-1; D might be TRBD2 (6 bases). V was trimmed by 8 bases and J by 6 bases, leaving 14 bases between them. CDR1 and CDR2 from the germline V gene are LGHDT and YNNKEL (reference sequence). The CDR3 sequence is 13 residues long. The CDR3 loop reads CASGTLLGNEQFF. CDR3 nucleotide sequence: TGTGCCAGCGGGACTCTTTTAGGCAATGAGCAGTTCTTC.

This clone was picked up one time. This chain uses TRBV9 with TRBJ2-5, with 8 bases identical to TRBD1. Germline loops: CDR1 SGDLS, CDR2 YYNGEE. This CDR3 contains 13 residues. After removal of 3 bases from V and 2 bases from J, the junction contained 0 bases not matched to a gene. CDR3 loop: CASSGDRQETQYF. For the CDR3, the DNA is TGTGCCAGCAGCGGGGACAGGCAAGAGACCCAGTACTTC.

This chain links TRBV7-2 with TRBJ1-6; no definite D call. V was trimmed by 7 bases and J by 8 bases, leaving 18 bases between them. This CDR3 is built from 15 residues. Germline lookup yields CDR1 SGHTA and CDR2 FQGNSA. DNA for the CDR3: TGTGCCAGCACGCCCGACTCCCCCGCCTATTCACCCCTCCACTTT. Translating gives CASTPDSPAYSPLHF.

The V and J genes are TRBV7-8 and TRBJ2-7, with D tentatively TRBD1 (5 bases). Germline CDR1 and CDR2: SGHVS and FQNEAQ. Between the trimmed V and J ends, which lost 2 bases and 3 bases, there was a span of 11 bases. The CDR3 is 14 residues long. The CDR3 nucleotides are TGTGCCAGCAGCTTAATAGGGGTGGACTACGAGCAGTACTTC. Residues: CASSLIGVDYEQYF.

The chain combines TRBV6-5 with TRBJ2-2, with 13 bases matching TRBD2. The germline V gene encodes CDR1 MNHEY and CDR2 SVGAGI. Trimming at V came to 5 bases and at J to 6 bases, leaving 3 bases not matched to a gene. CDR3 size: 15 residues. DNA for the CDR3: TGTGCCAGCAGTCGGGGACTAGCGGGACCCGGGGAGCTGTTTTTT. This sequence encodes CASSRGLAGPGELFF.

The V gene is TRBV4-2, the J gene TRBJ1-1; tentative D call: TRBD1 (5 bases). CDR3 length: 14 residues. Trimming removed 1 base from V and 4 bases from J, with 10 bases in between. CDR1 is LGHNA, CDR2 YNFKEQ, per germline. For the CDR3, the DNA is TGTGCCAGCAGCCAAGCAGGGTTGGGCACTGAAGCTTTCTTT. Encoded protein: CASSQAGLGTEAFF.

The rearrangement uses TRBV7-9 and TRBJ1-1; D may be TRBD1 (5 bases). V was pared by 4 bases and J by 0 bases, with 9 bases between. This CDR3 contains 14 residues. Germline values: CDR1 SEHNR, CDR2 FQNEAQ (reference sequence). Here the CDR3 reads CASSSDSLNTEAFF. The CDR3 bases are TGTGCCAGCAGCTCCGACAGCTTGAACACTGAAGCTTTCTTT.

V usage is TRBV9 and J usage is TRBJ2-2; D gene ambiguous. Germline lookup yields CDR1 SGDLS and CDR2 YYNGEE. This CDR3 has 16 amino acids. Trimming left V 5 bases short and J 4 bases short, with 18 bases between. The CDR3 DNA reads as TGTGCCAGCAGTGTCCCCGGCCCTTCGGGCACCGGGGAGCTGTTTTTT. The encoded protein is CASSVPGPSGTGELFF.

This clone was observed a few times. The V gene is TRBV5-1, the J gene TRBJ2-7; D is possibly TRBD2 (6 bases). The germline V gene has CDR1 SGHRS and CDR2 YFSETQ. The CDR3 totals 15 residues. Trimming removed 7 bases at V and 4 bases at J, with 21 bases between. CDR3: CASAPSGAGLYEQYF. The CDR3 coding sequence is TGCGCCAGCGCCCCAAGTGGGGCGGGATTATACGAGCAGTACTTC.

The chain joins TRBV5-1 to TRBJ2-5; TRBD1 matches at 10 bases. Germline lookup yields CDR1 SGHRS and CDR2 YFSETQ. Trimming cost V 3 bases and J 4 bases; bases outside gene matches: 9. This CDR3 region has 16 residues. The CDR3 coding sequence is TGCGCCAGCAGCTCCGAGGGGACAGGGGAGAGAGAGACCCAGTACTTC. It specifies CASSSEGTGERETQYF.